This TCR beta chain came from a study of CD8 T cells in ankylosing spondylitis. Overall study findings and caveats: Reports of some motif variants in reactive arthritis synovial fluid and blood predate this one.

This clonotype was observed many times. The target antigen is unknown. V lost 3 bases and J lost 4, with 6 bases in between. This CDR3 region has 11 residues. Germline values: CDR1 DFQATT, CDR2 SNEGSKA (reference sequence). Each CDR3 protein is one row after TCRdb ran MiXCR on the 5' RACE reads. The sample has 250,000 to 350,000 distinct CDR3 sequences; roughly 20% are singletons. The sequenced sample was blood, either unsorted or a sorted T cell fraction (not recorded which). The receptor's source is a male donor with ankylosing spondylitis or in good health (not recorded which). This chain connects TRBV20-1 to TRBJ1-1; D unresolved. CDR3 bases: TGCAGTGCTAGTTCGACCACTGAAGCTTTCTTT. This codes for CSASSTTEAFF.